Presented here are 11 T cell receptor beta chains from one specimen sequenced in a study of T cell repertoires in cytomegalovirus infection. TCRdb redid the calling of the reads with MiXCR, one entry per CDR3 protein. The table includes 150,000 to 200,000 distinct CDR3 sequences, 15% to 20% detected once. What was sequenced was CD8+ T cells from PBMCs. These receptors came from a human donor in good health (CMV status not recorded). Some clones in this sample may be carry-over from other donors' samples.

The chain employs TRBV7-2 and TRBJ2-2; tentatively, D is TRBD1 (6 bases). Per germline, CDR1 SGHTA and CDR2 FQGNSA. This CDR3 is 17 amino acids long. Trimming left V 5 bases short and J 4 bases short, with 20 bases between. CDR3 region: CASSPSIEQGRTGELFF. The CDR3, as DNA: TGTGCCAGCAGCCCATCAATCGAACAGGGCCGCACCGGGGAGCTGTTTTTT.

This clonotype was recorded at least ten times. The rearrangement uses TRBV7-2 and TRBJ2-7; D is ambiguous. The CDR3 contains 14 residues. Per germline, CDR1 SGHTA and CDR2 FQGNSA. Trimming left V 1 base short and J 2 bases short, with 9 bases between. The CDR3 region is CASSLDGVAYEQYF. CDR3 nucleotide sequence: TGTGCCAGCAGCTTAGACGGTGTCGCCTACGAGCAGTACTTC.

This clonotype was picked up a small number of times. V usage is TRBV25-1 and J usage is TRBJ1-1, with 7 bases that match TRBD1. Losses at the gene ends were 4 bases for V and 0 bases for J; bases not matched to a gene: 5. The CDR3 has 15 residues. The germline V gene encodes CDR1 MGHDK and CDR2 SYGVNS. CDR3 bases: TGTGCCAGCAGTGGTTACAGGGGTATGAACACTGAAGCTTTCTTT. Encoded protein: CASSGYRGMNTEAFF.

Comments on this clonotype: Germline is not matched at one junction end, which may reflect a read error. This chain uses TRBV6-2 or TRBV6-3 with TRBJ2-2; D gene ambiguous. The CDR3 is 15 amino acids. Germline CDR1 and CDR2: MNHEY and SVGEGT. CDR3 loop: CASSYSKLNAGELFF. Written as DNA, the CDR3 is TGTGCCAGCAGTTACTCAAAATTGAACGCCGGGGAGCTGTTTTTT.

This clonotype appeared a few times. V is TRBV7-2 and J is TRBJ1-2; the D gene is possibly TRBD1 (6 bases). This CDR3 region has 13 residues. Germline V lookup: CDR1 SGHTA, CDR2 FQGNSA. The ends were cut back, 7 bases at V and 4 bases at J, with 13 bases in the middle. The CDR3 protein is CASNKGGTYGYTF. CDR3 nucleotide sequence: TGTGCCAGCAACAAAGGGGGTACCTATGGCTACACCTTC.

This chain uses TRBV30 with TRBJ1-1; D gene ambiguous. The CDR3 has 14 amino acids. The V gene lost 6 bases and the J gene lost 6 bases, with 20 bases spanning the gap. Germline CDR1 GTSNPN, CDR2 SVGIG (reference sequence). The CDR3 nucleotides read TGTGCCTGCCCCCTCGACACCGTCGGGGCTGAAGCTTTCTTT. Translating gives CACPLDTVGAEAFF.

Only a few counts were recorded for this clonotype. The chain employs TRBV12-3 or TRBV12-4 and TRBJ1-2, with 7 bases identical to TRBD1. This CDR3 has 17 residues. The V gene end was trimmed by 5 bases and the J gene end by 7 bases; junction bases not matched to a gene: 19. CDR3 loop: CASSPRQGRVGISGYTF. CDR3 bases: TGTGCCAGCAGTCCCAGACAGGGTCGTGTGGGAATCAGTGGCTACACCTTC.

The chain is built from TRBV12-3 or TRBV12-4 and TRBJ1-1, with TRBD1 as a possible D gene (5 bases). V shed 9 bases and J shed 1 base, with 21 bases lying between them. The CDR3 extends over 16 amino acids. The CDR3 DNA reads as TGTGCCAGGCTGATCCCAAGACAGAATGGGAACACTGAAGCTTTCTTT. Protein sequence: CARLIPRQNGNTEAFF.

This clonotype was picked up a small number of times. The J gene is TRBJ1-5, the V gene TRBV23-1, with 11 bases matching TRBD1. TRBV23-1 is flagged as an ORF with uncertain function. The trim removed 1 base at V and 0 bases at J, leaving 8 bases unmatched. The CDR3 has 19 amino acids. DNA for the CDR3: TGCGCCAGCAGTCAATGGGGACAGGGGGACTGGGATAGCAATCAGCCCCAGCATTTT. Its protein is CASSQWGQGDWDSNQPQHF.

This clonotype has ten or more counts. The chain is built from TRBV7-8 and TRBJ1-5, with a weak D call TRBD1 (5 bases). Trimming removed 5 bases at V and 0 bases at J, with 17 bases between. The length of the CDR3 is 17 residues. CDR1 and CDR2 from the germline V gene are SGHVS and FQNEAQ. The CDR3 reads CASSLLRDAYSNQPQHF. CDR3 nucleotides: TGTGCCAGCAGCCTCCTCCGGGACGCCTATAGCAATCAGCCCCAGCATTTT.

This clonotype occurred a few times. This rearrangement joins TRBV20-1 to TRBJ1-5; D remains unclear. V shed 3 bases and J shed 0 bases, with 9 bases lying between them. CDR1 is DFQATT, CDR2 SNEGSKA, per germline (reference sequence). CDR3 length equals 14 residues. CDR3 sequence: CSASSYNSNQPQHF. In nucleotides, the CDR3 is TGCAGTGCTAGTTCCTATAATAGCAATCAGCCCCAGCATTTT.